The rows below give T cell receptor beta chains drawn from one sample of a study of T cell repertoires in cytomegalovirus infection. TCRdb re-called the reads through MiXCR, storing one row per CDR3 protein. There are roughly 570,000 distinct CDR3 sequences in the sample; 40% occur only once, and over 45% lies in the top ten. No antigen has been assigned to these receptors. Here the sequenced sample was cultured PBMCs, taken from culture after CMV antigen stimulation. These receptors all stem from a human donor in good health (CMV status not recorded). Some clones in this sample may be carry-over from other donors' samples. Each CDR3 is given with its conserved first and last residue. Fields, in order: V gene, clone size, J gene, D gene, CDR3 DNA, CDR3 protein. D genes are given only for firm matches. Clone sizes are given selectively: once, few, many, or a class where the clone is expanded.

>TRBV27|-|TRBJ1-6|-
TGTGCCAGCACCGCTCGGGCGGCAGGATCACCCCTCCACTTT
CASTARAAGSPLHF
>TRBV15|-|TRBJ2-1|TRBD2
TGTGCCACCACCCTATGGGGGACTAGTGAGCGGGGTGAGCAGTTCTTC
CATTLWGTSERGEQFF
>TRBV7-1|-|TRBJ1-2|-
TGTGCCAGCAGCCTCCGGGCGACCGAATTAGCTAACTATGGCTACACCTTC
CASSLRATELANYGYTF
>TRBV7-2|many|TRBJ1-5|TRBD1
TGTGCCAGCAGCCCTCGGACAGGCAGCAATCAGCCCCAGCATTTT
CASSPRTGSNQPQHF
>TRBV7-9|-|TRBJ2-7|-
TGTGCCAGCAGCTTAGCGGGCAGAGTCTACGAGCAGTACTTC
CASSLAGRVYEQYF
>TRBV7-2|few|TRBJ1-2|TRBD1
TGTGCCAGCAGCTTAGCCCGGGACAGCTATGGCTACACCTTC
CASSLARDSYGYTF
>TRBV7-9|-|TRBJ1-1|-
TGTGCCAGCAGCTTAGCGGCAGTCATGAACACTGAAGCTTTCTTT
CASSLAAVMNTEAFF
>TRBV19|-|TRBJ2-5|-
TGTGCCAGTAGTATCCGGACTAGTCCCCCAGGGGCCCAGTACTTC
CASSIRTSPPGAQYF
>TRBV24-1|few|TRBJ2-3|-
TGTGCCACCAGTGAGGGTTCAACTACGCAGTATTTT
CATSEGSTTQYF
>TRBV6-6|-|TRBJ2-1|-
TGTGCCAGCAGATACCAGGTCAGCAGCAACTCCTACAATGAGCAGTTCTTC
CASRYQVSSNSYNEQFF
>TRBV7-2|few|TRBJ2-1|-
TGTGCCAGCAGCTTAGGAGGGGGGGGTCTCCTCTCCTACAATGAGCAGTTCTTC
CASSLGGGGLLSYNEQFF
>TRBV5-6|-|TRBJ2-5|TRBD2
TGTGCCAGCAGCTGGGGGGGCGGGGGGGGTACTCCGGAGACCCAGTACTTC
CASSWGGGGGTPETQYF
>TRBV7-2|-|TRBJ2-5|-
TGTGCCAGCAGCTTAGCGCGCGGGTGGGGGATAGAGACCCAGTACTTC
CASSLARGWGIETQYF
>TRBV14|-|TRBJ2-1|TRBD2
TGTGCCAGCAGCCTGCGGGGGACCCCTGCCAATGAGCAGTTCTTC
CASSLRGTPANEQFF
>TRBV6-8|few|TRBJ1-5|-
TGTGCCAGCCCCCTAAGCAATCAGCCCCAGCATTTT
CASPLSNQPQHF
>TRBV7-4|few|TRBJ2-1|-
TGTGCCAGCAAAGGGTCAGCGTCCCAACACGAGCAGTTCTTC
CASKGSASQHEQFF
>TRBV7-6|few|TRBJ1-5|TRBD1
TGTGCCAGCAGCTCCACAGGGGTCACTCAGCCCCAGCATTTT
CASSSTGVTQPQHF
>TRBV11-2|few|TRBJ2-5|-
TGTGCCAGCAGGCTTATCAGGGAAGGGAGGACCCAGTACTTC
CASRLIREGRTQYF
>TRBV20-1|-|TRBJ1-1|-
TGCAGCGGCGTGGGGTCGGCGGGTAACACTGAAGCTTTCTTT
CSGVGSAGNTEAFF
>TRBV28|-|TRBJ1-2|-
TGTGCCAGCAGTTCGGGTAATTGGCCCGGAGGCTACACCTTC
CASSSGNWPGGYTF
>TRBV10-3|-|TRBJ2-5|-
TGTGCCATCAGTGAGCCACGTGGCGGGGCCACGGGGGAGACCCAGTACTTC
CAISEPRGGATGETQYF
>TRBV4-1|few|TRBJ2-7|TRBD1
TGTGCCAGCAGCCAACTTCGACAGGGAGAGGGCGAGCAGTACTTC
CASSQLRQGEGEQYF
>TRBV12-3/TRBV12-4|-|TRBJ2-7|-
TGTGCCAGCAGTTCTTCCCAGGGTTTCTCCTACGAGCAGTACTTC
CASSSSQGFSYEQYF
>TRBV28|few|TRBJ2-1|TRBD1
TGTGCCAGCAGGTTGACAGGGGCTTACAATGAGCAGTTCTTC
CASRLTGAYNEQFF
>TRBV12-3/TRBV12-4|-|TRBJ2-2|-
TGTGCCAGCAGTTTAAACGGAGCGAACACCGGGGAGCTGTTTTTT
CASSLNGANTGELFF
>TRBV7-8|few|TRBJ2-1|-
TGTGCCAGCAGCATTGACTCCCACAGCTCCTACAATGAGCAGTTCTTC
CASSIDSHSSYNEQFF
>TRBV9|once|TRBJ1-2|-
TGTGCCAGCAGCGCACAGACTCAGGGTAATCCCTATGGCTACACCTTC
CASSAQTQGNPYGYTF
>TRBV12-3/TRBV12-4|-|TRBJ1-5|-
TGTGCCAGCAGCCCAAGGACAGTGGACCAGCCCCAGCATTTT
CASSPRTVDQPQHF
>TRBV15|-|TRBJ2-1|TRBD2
TGTGCCACCAGCAGTCTACGACTAGCAAGGTACAATGAGCAGTTCTTC
CATSSLRLARYNEQFF
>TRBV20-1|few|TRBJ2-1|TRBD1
TGCAGTGCTAGAGATTCTCGTAACACAGGGGGCAATGAGCAGTTCTTC
CSARDSRNTGGNEQFF
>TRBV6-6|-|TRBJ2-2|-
TGTGCCAGCAATGGGGATCCGGGCGGGAACACCGGGGAGCTGTTTTTT
CASNGDPGGNTGELFF
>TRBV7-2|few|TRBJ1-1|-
TGTGCCAGCAGCCCGGAAGGGGTCCCCTCTAGGGCTTTCTTT
CASSPEGVPSRAFF
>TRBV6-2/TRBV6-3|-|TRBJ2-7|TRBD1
TGTGCCAGCAGTTATCTACTCGGGACAGGGACCTCCTACGAGCAGTACTTC
CASSYLLGTGTSYEQYF
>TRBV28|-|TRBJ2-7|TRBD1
TGTGCCAGCAGTTTGGGACAGGGGAAGTCCGAGCAGTACTTC
CASSLGQGKSEQYF
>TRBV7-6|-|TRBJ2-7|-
TGTGCCAGCAGCTTAGGGTCTCTGAGCTCCTACGAGCAGTACTTC
CASSLGSLSSYEQYF
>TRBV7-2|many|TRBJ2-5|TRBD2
TGTGCCAGCAGCTCAAAGCTCCTAGCGGGTGGAGAGACCCAGTACTTC
CASSSKLLAGGETQYF
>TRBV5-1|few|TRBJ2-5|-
TGCGCCAGCAGCTTGGGGGTCCAAGAGACCCAGTACTTC
CASSLGVQETQYF
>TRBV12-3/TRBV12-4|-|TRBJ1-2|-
TGTGCCAGCAGTTTAGCCTTATTCATGGCACAGTCTAACTATGGCTACACCTTC
CASSLALFMAQSNYGYTF
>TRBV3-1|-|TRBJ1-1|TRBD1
TGTGCCAGCAGGTTCGGACAGGGTCTTTCTGAAGCTTTCTTT
CASRFGQGLSEAFF
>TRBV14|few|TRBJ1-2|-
TGTGCCAGCAGCCAAGTAGGCAGCGGCTATGGCTACACCTTC
CASSQVGSGYGYTF
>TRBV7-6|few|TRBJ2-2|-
TGTGCCAGCAGCCAGAGGCCCCGGGACGCTGTTAACACCGGGGAGCTGTTTTTT
CASSQRPRDAVNTGELFF